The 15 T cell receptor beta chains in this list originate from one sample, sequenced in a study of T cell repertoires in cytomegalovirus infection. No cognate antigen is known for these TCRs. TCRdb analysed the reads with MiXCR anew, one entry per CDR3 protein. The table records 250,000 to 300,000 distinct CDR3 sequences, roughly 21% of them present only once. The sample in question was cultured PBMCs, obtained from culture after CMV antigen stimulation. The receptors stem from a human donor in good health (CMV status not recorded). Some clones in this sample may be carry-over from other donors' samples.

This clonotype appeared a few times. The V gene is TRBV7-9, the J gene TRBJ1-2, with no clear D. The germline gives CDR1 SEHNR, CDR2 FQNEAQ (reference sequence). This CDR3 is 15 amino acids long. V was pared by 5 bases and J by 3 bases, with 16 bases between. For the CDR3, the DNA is TGTGCCAGCAGCACTGGAGGTACACTGGACTATGGCTACACCTTC. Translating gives CASSTGGTLDYGYTF.

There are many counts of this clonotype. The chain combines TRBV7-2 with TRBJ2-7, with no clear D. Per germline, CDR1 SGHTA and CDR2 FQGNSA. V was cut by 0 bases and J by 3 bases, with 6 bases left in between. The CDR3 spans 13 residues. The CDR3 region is CASSLAEVYEQYF. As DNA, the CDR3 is TGTGCCAGCAGCTTAGCTGAGGTCTACGAGCAGTACTTC.

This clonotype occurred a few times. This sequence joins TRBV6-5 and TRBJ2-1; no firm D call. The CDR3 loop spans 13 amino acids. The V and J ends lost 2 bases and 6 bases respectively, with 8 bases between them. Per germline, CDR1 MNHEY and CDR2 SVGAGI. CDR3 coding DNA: TGTGCCAGCAGTTACCGAAGGAGCAATGAGCAGTTCTTC. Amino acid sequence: CASSYRRSNEQFF.

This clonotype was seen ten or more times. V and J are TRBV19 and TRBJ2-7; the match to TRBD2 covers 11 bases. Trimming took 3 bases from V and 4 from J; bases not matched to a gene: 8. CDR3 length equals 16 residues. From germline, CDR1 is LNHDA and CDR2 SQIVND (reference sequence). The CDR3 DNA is TGTGCCAGTAGTATCGAAACTAGCGGGAGTGGTTACGAGCAGTACTTC. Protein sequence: CASSIETSGSGYEQYF.

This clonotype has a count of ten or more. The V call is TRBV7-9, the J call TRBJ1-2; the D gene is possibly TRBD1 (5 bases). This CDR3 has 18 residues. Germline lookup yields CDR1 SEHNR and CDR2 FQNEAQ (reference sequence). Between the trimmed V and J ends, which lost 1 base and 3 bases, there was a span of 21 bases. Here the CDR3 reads CASSLDWGRSWPYYGYTF. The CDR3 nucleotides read TGTGCCAGCAGCTTAGACTGGGGGAGGAGCTGGCCTTACTATGGCTACACCTTC.

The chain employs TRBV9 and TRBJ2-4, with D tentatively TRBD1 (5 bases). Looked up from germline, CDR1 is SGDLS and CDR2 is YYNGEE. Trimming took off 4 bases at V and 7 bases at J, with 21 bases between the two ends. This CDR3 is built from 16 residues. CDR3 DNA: TGTGCCAGCAGCCCCCGAGTGCGAAGGGGTGGGAACATTCAGTACTTC. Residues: CASSPRVRRGGNIQYF. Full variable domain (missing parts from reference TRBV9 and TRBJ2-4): DSGVTQTPKHLITATGQRVTLRCSPRSGDLSVYWYQQSLDQGLQFLIQYYNGEERAKGNILERFSAQQFPDLHSELNLSSLELGDSALYFCASSPRVRRGGNIQYFGAGTRLSVL.

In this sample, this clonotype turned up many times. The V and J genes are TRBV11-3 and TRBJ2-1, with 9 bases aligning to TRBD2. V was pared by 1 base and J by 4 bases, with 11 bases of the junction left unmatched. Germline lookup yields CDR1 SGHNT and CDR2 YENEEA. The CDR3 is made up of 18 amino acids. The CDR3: CASSLGLLAGPHYNEQFF. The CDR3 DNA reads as TGTGCCAGCAGCTTAGGGTTACTAGCGGGCCCCCATTACAATGAGCAGTTCTTC.

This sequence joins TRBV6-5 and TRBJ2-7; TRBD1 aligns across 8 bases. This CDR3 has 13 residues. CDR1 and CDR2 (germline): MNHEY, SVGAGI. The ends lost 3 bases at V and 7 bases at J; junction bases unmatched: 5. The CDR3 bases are TGTGCCAGCAGTTATGGCAGGGGGCGAGAGCAGTACGTC. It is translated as CASSYGRGREQYV.

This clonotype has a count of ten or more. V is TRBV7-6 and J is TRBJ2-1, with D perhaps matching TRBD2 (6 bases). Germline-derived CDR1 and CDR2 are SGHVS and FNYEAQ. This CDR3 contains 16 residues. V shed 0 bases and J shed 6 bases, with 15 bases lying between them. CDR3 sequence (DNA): TGTGCCAGCAGCTTAGCGGGGCCGGGAGTTGGCAATGAGCAGTTCTTC. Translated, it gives CASSLAGPGVGNEQFF.

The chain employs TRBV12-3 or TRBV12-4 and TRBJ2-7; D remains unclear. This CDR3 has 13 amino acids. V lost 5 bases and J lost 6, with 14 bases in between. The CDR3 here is CASSNSNTGEQYF. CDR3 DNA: TGTGCCAGCAGTAACTCTAATACTGGCGAGCAGTACTTC.

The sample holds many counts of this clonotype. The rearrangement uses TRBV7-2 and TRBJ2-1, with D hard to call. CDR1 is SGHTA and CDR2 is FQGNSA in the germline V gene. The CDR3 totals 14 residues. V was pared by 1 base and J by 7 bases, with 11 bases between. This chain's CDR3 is CASSLESRINEQFF. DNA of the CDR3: TGTGCCAGCAGCTTAGAGTCGCGTATAAATGAGCAGTTCTTC.

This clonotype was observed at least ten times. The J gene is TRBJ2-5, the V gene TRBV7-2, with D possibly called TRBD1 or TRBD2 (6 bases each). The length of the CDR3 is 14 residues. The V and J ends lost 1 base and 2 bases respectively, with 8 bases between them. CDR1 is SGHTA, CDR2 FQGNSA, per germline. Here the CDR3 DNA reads TGTGCCAGCAGCTTAGGGGGGGCACAAGAGACCCAGTACTTC. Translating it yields CASSLGGAQETQYF.

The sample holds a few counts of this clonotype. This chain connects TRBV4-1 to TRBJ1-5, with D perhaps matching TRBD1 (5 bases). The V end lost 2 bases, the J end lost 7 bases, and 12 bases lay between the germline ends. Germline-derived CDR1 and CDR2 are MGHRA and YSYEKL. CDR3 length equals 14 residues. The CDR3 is CASSQSRDLQPQHF. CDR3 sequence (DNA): TGCGCCAGCAGCCAATCCAGGGATCTGCAGCCCCAGCATTTT.

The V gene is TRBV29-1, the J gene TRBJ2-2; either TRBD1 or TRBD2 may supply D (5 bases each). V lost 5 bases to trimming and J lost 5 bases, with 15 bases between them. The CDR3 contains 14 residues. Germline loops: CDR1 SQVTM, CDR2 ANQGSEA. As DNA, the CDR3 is TGCAGCGTTACATGGGGGAGTTTGACCGGGGAGCTGTTTTTT. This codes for CSVTWGSLTGELFF.

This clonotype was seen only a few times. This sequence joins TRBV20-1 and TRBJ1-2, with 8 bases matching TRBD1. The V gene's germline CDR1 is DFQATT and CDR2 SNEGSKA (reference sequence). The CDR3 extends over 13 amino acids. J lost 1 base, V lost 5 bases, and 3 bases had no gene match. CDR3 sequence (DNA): TGCAGTGCTCGGACAGGGTTTAACTATGGCTACACCTTC. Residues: CSARTGFNYGYTF.